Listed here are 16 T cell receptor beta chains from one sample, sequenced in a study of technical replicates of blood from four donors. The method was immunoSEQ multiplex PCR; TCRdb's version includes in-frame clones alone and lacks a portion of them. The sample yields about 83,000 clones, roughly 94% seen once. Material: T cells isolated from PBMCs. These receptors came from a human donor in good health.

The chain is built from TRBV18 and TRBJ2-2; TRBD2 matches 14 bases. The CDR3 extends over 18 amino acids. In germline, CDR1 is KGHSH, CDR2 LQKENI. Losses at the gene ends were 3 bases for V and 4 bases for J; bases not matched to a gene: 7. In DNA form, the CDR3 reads TGTGCCAGCTCACCCGTTGGGACTAGCGGGAGTGTCACCGGGGAGCTGTTTTTT. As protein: CASSPVGTSGSVTGELFF.

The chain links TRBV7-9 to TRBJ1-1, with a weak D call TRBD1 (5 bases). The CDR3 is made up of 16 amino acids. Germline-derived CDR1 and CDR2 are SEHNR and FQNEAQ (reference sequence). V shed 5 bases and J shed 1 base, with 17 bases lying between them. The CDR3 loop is CASSETATAPNTEAFF. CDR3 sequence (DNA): TGTGCCAGCAGCGAGACAGCGACTGCACCGAACACTGAAGCTTTCTTT.

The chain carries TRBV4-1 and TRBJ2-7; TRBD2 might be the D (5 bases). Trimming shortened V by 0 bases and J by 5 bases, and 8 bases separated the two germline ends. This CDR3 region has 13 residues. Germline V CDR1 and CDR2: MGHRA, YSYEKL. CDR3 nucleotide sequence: TGCGCCAGCAGCCAAGAATCCGGGAACGAGCAGTACTTC. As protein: CASSQESGNEQYF.

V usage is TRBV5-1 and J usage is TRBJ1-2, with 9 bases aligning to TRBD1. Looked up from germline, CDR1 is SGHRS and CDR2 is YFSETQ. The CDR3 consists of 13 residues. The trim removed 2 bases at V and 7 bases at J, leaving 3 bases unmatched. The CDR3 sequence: CASSLQGAGGYTF. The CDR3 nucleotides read TGCGCCAGCAGCTTACAGGGGGCCGGTGGCTACACCTTC.

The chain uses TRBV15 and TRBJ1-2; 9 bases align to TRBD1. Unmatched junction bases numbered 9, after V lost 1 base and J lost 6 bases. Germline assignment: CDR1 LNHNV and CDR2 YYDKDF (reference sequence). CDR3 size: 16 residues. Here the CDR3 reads CATSRGGTGSLDGYTF. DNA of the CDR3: TGTGCCACCAGCAGAGGGGGGACAGGGTCTTTAGATGGCTACACCTTC.

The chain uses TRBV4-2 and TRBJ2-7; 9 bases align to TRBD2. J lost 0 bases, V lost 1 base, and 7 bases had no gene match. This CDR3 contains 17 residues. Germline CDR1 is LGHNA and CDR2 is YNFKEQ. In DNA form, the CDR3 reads TGTGCCAGCAGCCAAGGCGCATTAGCGGGAGCCTCCTACGAGCAGTACTTC. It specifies CASSQGALAGASYEQYF.

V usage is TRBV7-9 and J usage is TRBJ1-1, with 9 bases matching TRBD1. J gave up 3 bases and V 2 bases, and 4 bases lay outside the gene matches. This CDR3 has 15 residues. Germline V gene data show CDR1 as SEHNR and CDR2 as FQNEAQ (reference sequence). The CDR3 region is CASSLSGQGYTEAFF. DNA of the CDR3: TGTGCCAGCAGCTTATCGGGACAGGGATACACTGAAGCTTTCTTT.

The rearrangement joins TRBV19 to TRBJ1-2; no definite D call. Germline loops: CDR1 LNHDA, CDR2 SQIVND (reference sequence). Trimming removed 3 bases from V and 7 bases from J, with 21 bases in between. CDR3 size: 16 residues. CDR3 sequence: CASSIVRALSGVGYTF. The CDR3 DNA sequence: TGTGCCAGTAGTATCGTGAGGGCACTCAGTGGGGTTGGCTACACCTTC.

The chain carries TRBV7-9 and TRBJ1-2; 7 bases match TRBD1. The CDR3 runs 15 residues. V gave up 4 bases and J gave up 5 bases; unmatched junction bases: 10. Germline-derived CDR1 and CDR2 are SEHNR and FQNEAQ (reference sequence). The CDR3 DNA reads TGTGCCAGCAGCTCCCTGGACAGGTTGTATTATGGCTACACCTTC. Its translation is CASSSLDRLYYGYTF.

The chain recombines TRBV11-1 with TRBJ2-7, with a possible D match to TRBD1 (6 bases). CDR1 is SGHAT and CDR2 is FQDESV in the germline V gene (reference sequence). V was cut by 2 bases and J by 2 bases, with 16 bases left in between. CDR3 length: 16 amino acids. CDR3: CASSLWTALDPYEQYF. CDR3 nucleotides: TGTGCCAGCAGCTTATGGACAGCATTGGACCCCTACGAGCAGTACTTC.

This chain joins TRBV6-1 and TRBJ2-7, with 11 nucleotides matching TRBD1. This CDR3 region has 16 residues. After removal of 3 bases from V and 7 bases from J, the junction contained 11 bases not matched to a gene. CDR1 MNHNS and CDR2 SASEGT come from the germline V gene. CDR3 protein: CASSDFIGQGAEEQYF. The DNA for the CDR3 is TGTGCCAGCAGTGACTTCATTGGACAGGGGGCGGAGGAGCAGTACTTC.

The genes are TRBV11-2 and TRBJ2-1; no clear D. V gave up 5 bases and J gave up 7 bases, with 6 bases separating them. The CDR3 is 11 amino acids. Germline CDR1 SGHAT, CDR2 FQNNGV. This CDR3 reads CASSRPNEQFF. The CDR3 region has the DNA TGTGCCAGCAGCCGTCCGAATGAGCAGTTCTTC.

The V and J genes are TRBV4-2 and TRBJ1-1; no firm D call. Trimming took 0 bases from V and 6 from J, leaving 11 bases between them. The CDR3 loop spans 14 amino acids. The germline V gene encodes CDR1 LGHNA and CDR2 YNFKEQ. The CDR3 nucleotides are TGTGCCAGCAGCCAAGATCATTCGAGCGCTGAAGCTTTCTTT. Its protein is CASSQDHSSAEAFF.

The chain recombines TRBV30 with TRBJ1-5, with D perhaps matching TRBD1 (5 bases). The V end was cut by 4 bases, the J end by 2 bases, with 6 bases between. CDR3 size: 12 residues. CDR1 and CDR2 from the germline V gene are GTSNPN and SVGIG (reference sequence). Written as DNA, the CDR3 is TGTGCCTGGACCAGGGGCAATCAGCCCCAGCATTTT. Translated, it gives CAWTRGNQPQHF.

The CDR3 reads CASSRGQQNTGELFF. CDR3 nucleotides: TGCGCCAGCAGCCGGGGACAGCAGAACACCGGGGAGCTGTTTTTT. The chain joins TRBV5-1 to TRBJ2-2; 7 nucleotides match TRBD1. Trimming cost V 4 bases and J 1 base; bases outside gene matches: 4. This CDR3 region has 15 residues. The germline V gene has CDR1 SGHRS and CDR2 YFSETQ.

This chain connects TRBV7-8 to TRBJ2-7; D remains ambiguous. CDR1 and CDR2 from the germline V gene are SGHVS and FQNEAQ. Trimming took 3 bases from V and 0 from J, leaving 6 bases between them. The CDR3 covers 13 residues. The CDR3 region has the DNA TGTGCCAGCAGCTTTCAGGCCTCCTACGAGCAGTACTTC. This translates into CASSFQASYEQYF.